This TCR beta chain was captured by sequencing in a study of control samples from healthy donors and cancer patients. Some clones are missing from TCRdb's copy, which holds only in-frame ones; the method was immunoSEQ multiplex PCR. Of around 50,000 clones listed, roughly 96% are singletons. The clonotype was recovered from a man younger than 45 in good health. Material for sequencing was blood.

The CDR3: CASSLIWTGLYGYTF. DNA of the CDR3: TGTGCCAGCAGCTTAATTTGGACAGGCCTCTATGGCTACACCTTC. This chain links TRBV7-2 with TRBJ1-2, with 7 bases lining up with TRBD1. The CDR3 is 15 amino acids. Germline values: CDR1 SGHTA, CDR2 FQGNSA. V shed 2 bases and J 4 bases; nucleotides not matched to a gene: 7.